This T cell receptor (beta chain) was observed in a study of T-cell reconstitution after alpha-beta-depleted transplantation in children. In the case of this clonotype: Its antigen is undetermined.

Overall study results and limits: The main origin of T-cell counts and diversity one year after transplant was newly produced T cells. Several hundred rapidly expanded clones from non-depleted graft cells reportedly supplied alpha-beta T cells about two months post-transplant. The origin of high day-60 TCRbeta diversity in some patients lay in surviving recipient T cells and thymic progenitors.

Unique molecular identifiers were incorporated into the prepared TCRbeta library. TCRdb reprocessed the PCR reads via MiXCR and lists one record per CDR3 protein. The table has 900,000 or so distinct CDR3 sequences, about 15% seen once; the top ten hold just under 5%. V lost 5 bases to trimming and J lost 0 bases, with 13 bases between them. The CDR3 has 14 residues. CDR1 DFQATT and CDR2 SNEGSKA come from the germline V gene (reference sequence). The sample consisted of PBMCs, mostly from graft donor cells, taken 360 days after TCRalphabeta/CD19-depleted stem cell transplant. The chain links TRBV20-1 to TRBJ1-2, with D unclear. The TCR comes from a male patient aged 10 to 17 who had a stem cell transplant for acute lymphoblastic leukemia, so the T cells may come from the graft donor. The CDR3 coding sequence is TGCAGTGCTGAGAGGTCTGCAGCTAACTATGGCTACACCTTC. Amino acid sequence: CSAERSAANYGYTF.